Following are 27 T cell receptor beta chains from one sample sequenced in a study of T cell responses to AZD1222 COVID-19 vaccine. Some clones are missing from TCRdb's copy, which holds only in-frame ones; the method was immunoSEQ multiplex PCR. This table has 95,000 to 100,000 clones, about four fifths appearing once. The sample was peripheral blood, taken 28 days after the second AZD1222 dose. These receptor sequences come from an adult who received the AZD1222 COVID-19 vaccine.

V and J are TRBV7-2 and TRBJ2-2, with 7 bases lining up with TRBD2. CDR3 size: 18 residues. V shed 5 bases, J shed 0 bases, and the junction held 12 bases outside the gene matches. The germline CDR1 and CDR2 sequences are SGHTA and FQGNSA. CDR3 nucleotides: TGTGCCAGCAGCCCAGACTGGTGGCGGGGGTCGAACACCGGGGAGCTGTTTTTT. Encoded protein: CASSPDWWRGSNTGELFF.

The chain carries TRBV27 and TRBJ2-1; D is tentatively TRBD1 or TRBD2 (5 bases each). CDR1 and CDR2 from the germline V gene are MNHEY and SMNVEV (reference sequence). Trimming stripped 6 bases from V and 7 bases from J, with 16 bases between. This CDR3 has 14 residues. This chain's CDR3 is CASRMGVLVNEQFF. The CDR3 bases are TGTGCCAGCAGGATGGGGGTACTCGTAAATGAGCAGTTCTTC.

The chain has TRBV5-8 and TRBJ2-2; D ambiguous. V lost 4 bases to trimming and J lost 4 bases, with 11 bases between them. Germline assignment: CDR1 SGHTS and CDR2 YDEGEE. The CDR3 covers 14 residues. The CDR3: CASSPRIGTGELFF. The CDR3 region has the DNA TGTGCCAGCAGCCCACGGATTGGCACCGGGGAGCTGTTTTTT.

In this sample, this clone turned up once. The rearrangement joins TRBV19 to TRBJ2-3, with TRBD2 identical over 7 bases. V shed 5 bases, J shed 3 bases, and the junction held 8 bases outside the gene matches. Germline lookup yields CDR1 LNHDA and CDR2 SQIVND (reference sequence). CDR3 length: 15 residues. CDR3 coding DNA: TGTGCCAGTAGTTCGCCGGGACTACCGACAGATACGCAGTATTTT. It specifies CASSSPGLPTDTQYF. The whole variable domain, remainder taken from reference TRBV19 and TRBJ2-3, is DGGITQSPKYLFRKEGQNVTLSCEQNLNHDAMYWYRQDPGQGLRLIYYSQIVNDFQKGDIAEGYSVSREKKESFPLTVTSAQKNPTAFYLCASSSPGLPTDTQYFGPGTRLTVL.

The J gene is TRBJ1-1, the V gene TRBV10-3; the D gene is possibly TRBD1 (6 bases). This CDR3 is 17 amino acids long. The V end lost 3 bases, the J end lost 3 bases, and 20 bases lay between the germline ends. In germline, CDR1 is ENHRY, CDR2 SYGVKD. CDR3 residues: CAISESVQGGRDTEAFF. CDR3 DNA: TGTGCCATCAGTGAATCGGTACAGGGCGGTAGGGACACTGAAGCTTTCTTT.

This clone came up a few times. CDR3 bases: TGTGCCAGCAGCTTTGGGGTTGGTTCCTACGAGCAGTACTTC. It encodes CASSFGVGSYEQYF. This chain joins TRBV13 and TRBJ2-7; D not resolved. V lost 3 bases to trimming and J lost 1 base, with 10 bases between them. The CDR3 runs to 14 residues. The germline gives CDR1 PRHDT, CDR2 FYEKMQ (reference sequence).

The chain employs TRBV5-1 and TRBJ2-3; D not certain. Germline V gives CDR1 SGHRS, CDR2 YFSETQ. Trimming removed 0 bases at V and 2 bases at J, with 7 bases between. The length of the CDR3 is 14 residues. The DNA for the CDR3 is TGCGCCAGCAGCTTGGGTACGAACACAGATACGCAGTATTTT. Translated: CASSLGTNTDTQYF.

The genes are TRBV7-8 and TRBJ1-4; no definite D call. The CDR3 sequence is 14 residues long. Per germline, CDR1 SGHVS and CDR2 FQNEAQ. V lost 5 bases to trimming and J lost 3 bases, with 10 bases between them. CDR3 coding DNA: TGTGCCAGCAGCCGGACCGAGGCTAATGAAAAACTGTTTTTT. Translation: CASSRTEANEKLFF.

The rearrangement links TRBV7-2 to TRBJ2-2, with D perhaps matching TRBD1 (6 bases). CDR1 is SGHTA and CDR2 is FQGNSA in the germline V gene. The CDR3 runs to 14 residues. Trimming shortened V by 4 bases and J by 5 bases, and 11 bases separated the two germline ends. CDR3 residues: CASSWGRGTGELFF. CDR3 DNA: TGTGCCAGCAGCTGGGGGCGAGGGACCGGGGAGCTGTTTTTT.

The chain couples TRBV12-3 or TRBV12-4 to TRBJ1-5; D gene uncertain. V was trimmed by 7 bases and J by 7 bases, leaving 14 bases between them. The CDR3 contains 13 residues. The DNA for the CDR3 is TGTGCCAGCACCGGGCTGGGGTACCAGCCCCAGCATTTT. Translated, it gives CASTGLGYQPQHF.

This clone was picked up one time. The chain couples TRBV6-2 or TRBV6-3 to TRBJ2-1; TRBD2 agrees at 11 bases. This CDR3 is 15 amino acids long. Trimming cost V 5 bases and J 10 bases; bases outside gene matches: 10. Germline V gene data show CDR1 as MNHEY and CDR2 as SVGEGT. The CDR3 DNA reads TGTGCCAGCAGTATTATAGCGGGAGGGCACGGGGAGCAGTTCTTC. Its translation is CASSIIAGGHGEQFF.

The chain carries TRBV7-9 and TRBJ1-1; 7 bases agree with TRBD1. The CDR3 runs 15 residues. Germline assignment: CDR1 SEHNR and CDR2 FQNEAQ (reference sequence). The V segment lost 0 bases and the J segment 6 bases; nucleotides outside the gene matches: 7. The CDR3 sequence is CASSLARQGEAEAFF. The CDR3 DNA reads as TGTGCCAGCAGCTTAGCGAGGCAGGGGGAGGCTGAAGCTTTCTTT.

This clone was seen more than once but under ten times. The rearrangement links TRBV6-5 to TRBJ1-2; D is perhaps TRBD1 (5 bases). CDR1 and CDR2 from the germline V gene are MNHEY and SVGAGI. V lost 5 bases to trimming and J lost 2 bases, with 15 bases between them. The CDR3 totals 15 residues. This CDR3 reads CASSTTDTSNYGYTF. The CDR3 DNA sequence: TGTGCCAGCAGTACAACGGACACGTCAAACTATGGCTACACCTTC.

The chain uses TRBV21-1 and TRBJ2-7. TRBV21-1 is noted as a pseudogene. The CDR3 is 16 residues long. The CDR3 reads CASSPMGAEPSYEQYF. DNA of the CDR3: TGTGCCAGCAGCCCAATGGGCGCGGAACCCTCCTACGAGCAGTACTTC.

The V call is TRBV7-2, the J call TRBJ2-5; 8 bases are a match to TRBD1. Germline CDR1 is SGHTA and CDR2 is FQGNSA. V shed 4 bases and J 3 bases; nucleotides not matched to a gene: 10. This CDR3 comprises 16 residues. The CDR3 loop is CASSSQRTGGKETQYF. The CDR3 bases are TGTGCCAGCAGCTCACAGCGAACAGGGGGTAAAGAGACCCAGTACTTC.

The chain is built from TRBV7-8 and TRBJ1-1, with TRBD1 matching over 7 bases. The CDR3 totals 17 residues. V was clipped by 5 bases and J by 1 base; unmatched bases: 13. Germline V CDR1 and CDR2: SGHVS, FQNEAQ. The CDR3 region is CASSNRDRRPGNTEAFF. The CDR3 DNA is TGTGCCAGCAGCAACCGGGACAGAAGACCGGGGAACACTGAAGCTTTCTTT.

V gene TRBV2 combines with J gene TRBJ1-6; 9 nucleotides align to TRBD1. J lost 8 bases, V lost 5 bases, and 7 bases had no gene match. Per the germline V gene, CDR1 is SNHLY and CDR2 is FYNNEI. The CDR3 is 15 amino acids. CDR3 sequence: CASSLRDRGDSPLHF. In nucleotides, the CDR3 is TGTGCCAGCAGTCTCCGCGACAGGGGGGATTCACCCCTCCACTTT.

The chain links TRBV9 to TRBJ1-1; D perhaps matches TRBD1 (5 bases). The CDR3 covers 16 residues. V was trimmed by 3 bases and J by 4 bases, leaving 19 bases between them. Germline-derived CDR1 and CDR2 are SGDLS and YYNGEE. The CDR3 loop is CASSAGERGARTEAFF. CDR3 nucleotide sequence: TGTGCCAGCAGCGCGGGAGAGAGGGGCGCGCGCACTGAAGCTTTCTTT.

This clone was found a few times. V and J are TRBV5-1 and TRBJ1-1; TRBD1 matches 7 bases. The CDR3 has 12 amino acids. CDR1 and CDR2 from the germline V gene are SGHRS and YFSETQ. V shed 2 bases and J 11 bases; nucleotides not matched to a gene: 6. CDR3 in DNA: TGCGCCAGCAGCTTATATACAGGGGAGGCTTTCTTT. Its translation: CASSLYTGEAFF.

The chain links TRBV7-9 to TRBJ1-6; D ambiguous. Trimming cost V 4 bases and J 10 bases, with 20 bases left between them. In germline, CDR1 is SEHNR, CDR2 FQNEAQ (reference sequence). This CDR3 is 16 amino acids long. CDR3 sequence: CASSSMTVGVRSPLHF. CDR3 nucleotide sequence: TGTGCCAGCAGCTCAATGACCGTCGGTGTACGATCACCCCTCCACTTT.

This chain uses TRBV2 with TRBJ1-2; the D gene is possibly TRBD1 (5 bases). V lost 5 bases and J 8 bases, leaving 15 bases between the germline ends. This CDR3 has 13 amino acids. Germline CDR1 SNHLY, CDR2 FYNNEI. The CDR3 spells CASSPQGDGGYTF. DNA of the CDR3: TGTGCCAGCAGTCCCCAGGGAGATGGAGGCTACACCTTC.

The V gene is TRBV6-5, the J gene TRBJ1-1; no firm D call. This CDR3 comprises 13 residues. Germline CDR1 MNHEY, CDR2 SVGAGI. Trimming pared 0 bases from V and 1 base from J, leaving 3 bases between. The CDR3 region has the DNA TGTGCCAGCAGTTACTCGACGAACACTGAAGCTTTCTTT. Translating it yields CASSYSTNTEAFF.

The gene calls are TRBV18 and TRBJ2-2, with D unclear. Germline V gene sequence: CDR1 KGHSH, CDR2 LQKENI. The ends were cut back, 6 bases at V and 2 bases at J, with 16 bases in the middle. The CDR3 covers 16 residues. CDR3 sequence reads: CASSPTDAFNTGELFF. The CDR3, as DNA: TGTGCCAGCTCCCCTACAGACGCGTTTAACACCGGGGAGCTGTTTTTT.

This clone was seen only a few times. The chain combines TRBV7-2 with TRBJ2-7; TRBD2 is a possible D gene (6 bases). V was pared by 1 base and J by 0 bases, with 13 bases between. The CDR3 runs 16 residues. CDR1 SGHTA and CDR2 FQGNSA come from the germline V gene. The CDR3 reads CASSLESAGRSYEQYF. CDR3 sequence (DNA): TGTGCCAGCAGCTTAGAATCGGCGGGACGCTCCTACGAGCAGTACTTC. The entire variable domain, with the rest obtained from reference TRBV7-2 and TRBJ2-7, is as follows: GAGVSQSPSNKVTEKGKDVELRCDPISGHTALYWYRQSLGQGLEFLIYFQGNSAPDKSGLPSDRFSAERTGGSVSTLTIQRTQQEDSAVYLCASSLESAGRSYEQYFGPGTRLTVT.

The rearrangement uses TRBV4-2 and TRBJ2-7; 8 bases match TRBD2. Germline CDR1 reads LGHNA; CDR2 reads YNFKEQ. V lost 0 bases, J lost 2 bases, and 3 bases stayed unmatched. This CDR3 region has 15 residues. For the CDR3, the DNA is TGTGCCAGCAGCCAAGAGGCGGGGGGCCCCTACGAGCAGTACTTC. It is translated as CASSQEAGGPYEQYF.

V gene TRBV19 combines with J gene TRBJ1-5, with D perhaps TRBD1 (5 bases). The germline CDR1 and CDR2 sequences are LNHDA and SQIVND (reference sequence). The CDR3 is 13 residues long. The V end was cut by 7 bases, the J end by 5 bases, with 12 bases between. CDR3 sequence reads: CASMLRGDQPQHF. Here the CDR3 DNA reads TGTGCCAGTATGCTTAGGGGTGATCAGCCCCAGCATTTT. The variable domain in full, completed from reference TRBV19 and TRBJ1-5, reads DGGITQSPKYLFRKEGQNVTLSCEQNLNHDAMYWYRQDPGQGLRLIYYSQIVNDFQKGDIAEGYSVSREKKESFPLTVTSAQKNPTAFYLCASMLRGDQPQHFGDGTRLSIL.

This CDR3 is CASSNAGLNEKLFF. CDR3 coding DNA: TGTGCCAGTAGTAATGCGGGCTTAAATGAAAAACTGTTTTTT. V and J are TRBV19 and TRBJ1-4; D gene uncertain. This CDR3 contains 14 residues. Germline loops: CDR1 LNHDA, CDR2 SQIVND (reference sequence). With 4 bases removed from V and 5 bases from J, the gap between germline ends came to 11 bases.